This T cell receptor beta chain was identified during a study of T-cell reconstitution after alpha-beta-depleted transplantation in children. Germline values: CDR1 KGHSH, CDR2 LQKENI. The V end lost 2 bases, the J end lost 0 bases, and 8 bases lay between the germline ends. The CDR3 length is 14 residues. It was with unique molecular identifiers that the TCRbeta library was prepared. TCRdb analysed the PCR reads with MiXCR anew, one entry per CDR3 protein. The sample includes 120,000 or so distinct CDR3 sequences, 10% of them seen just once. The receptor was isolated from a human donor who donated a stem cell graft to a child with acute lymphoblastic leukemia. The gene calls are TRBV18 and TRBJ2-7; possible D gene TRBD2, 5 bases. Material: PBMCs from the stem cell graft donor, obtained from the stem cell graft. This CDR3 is CASSPSRASYEQYF. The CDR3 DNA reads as TGTGCCAGCTCACCATCGAGGGCCTCCTACGAGCAGTACTTC.